This TCR beta chain was identified during a study of beta chain features in type 1 diabetes. The wider study: Cell yields, gender and age were comparable in patients and healthy donors. Whole-study findings and limits: Within patients, naive, central memory and Treg TCRB repertoires seemed more similar than within healthy donors.

CDR1 and CDR2 from the germline V gene are SEHNR and FQNEAQ (reference sequence). V lost 3 bases to trimming and J lost 2 bases, with 8 bases between them. The CDR3 totals 14 residues. Averaging approximately 0.11 L, one heparinised blood draw was given by each donor. Post-sort purity exceeded 98% for all sorted populations. This clone was detected only a few times. Antigen: not known. The entirety of the isolated RNA underwent reverse transcription, so expressed TCRB transcripts were sequenced. The repertoire was sequenced with immunoSEQ multiplex PCR; TCRdb's copy has only in-frame clones and lacks some. The profile shows some 410,000 clones, 11% of them singletons.

The clonotype was recovered from a woman between 18 and 29 years old in good health. Sequencing was done on a sample of naive CD4+ T cells from blood. The V and J genes are TRBV7-9 and TRBJ1-3; no reliable D call. CDR3 protein: CASSLVGTGNTIYF. CDR3 nucleotide sequence: TGTGCCAGCAGCTTGGTGGGGACTGGAAACACCATATATTTT.